Described below is a single T cell receptor beta chain sequence and its context. Its antigen is currently unknown. Every patient had mismatch repair deficiency by PCR or immunohistochemistry. TCRs were sequenced from a few patients responding to pembrolizumab. The CDR3 runs 16 residues. Germline loops: CDR1 SGHDT, CDR2 YYEEEE. The ends were cut back, 4 bases at V and 0 bases at J, with 13 bases in the middle. This specimen belongs to a study of PD-1 blockade in mismatch repair-deficient tumors. Study context: All were previously treated, progressing patients with some twelve mismatch repair-deficient cancer types.

Repertoires were generated with immunoSEQ multiplex PCR, while TCRdb's copy carries only in-frame clones and drops some. The table shows approximately 63,000 clones, with around 88% occurring only once. Findings and caveats of the study: Tumor-resident clones, often absent from pretreatment blood, expanded after pembrolizumab and then contracted.

The receptor's source is an adult with mismatch repair-deficient cancer. This sequence joins TRBV5-6 and TRBJ2-2, with D hard to call. Sequencing used peripheral blood, obtained 52 weeks after starting pembrolizumab. The CDR3 DNA reads as TGTGCCAGCAGCCCCGGTTATAGTTCGAACACCGGGGAGCTGTTTTTT. Translation: CASSPGYSSNTGELFF.